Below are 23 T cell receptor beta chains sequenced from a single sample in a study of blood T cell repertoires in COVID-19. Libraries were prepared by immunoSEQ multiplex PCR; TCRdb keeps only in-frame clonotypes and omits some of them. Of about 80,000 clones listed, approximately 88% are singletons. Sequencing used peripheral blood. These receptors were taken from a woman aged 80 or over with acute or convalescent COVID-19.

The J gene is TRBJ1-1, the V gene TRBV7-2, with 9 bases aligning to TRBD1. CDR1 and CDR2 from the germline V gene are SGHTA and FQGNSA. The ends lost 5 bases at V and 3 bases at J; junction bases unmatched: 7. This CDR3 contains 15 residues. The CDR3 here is CASSLQGALHTEAFF. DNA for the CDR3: TGTGCCAGCAGCCTACAGGGGGCGTTGCACACTGAAGCTTTCTTT.

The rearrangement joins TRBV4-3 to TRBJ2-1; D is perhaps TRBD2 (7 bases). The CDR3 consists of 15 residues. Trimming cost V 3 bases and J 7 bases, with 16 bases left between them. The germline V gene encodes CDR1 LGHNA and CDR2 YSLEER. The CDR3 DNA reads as TGCGCCAGCAGCCAGGGGGGGCAGGGGTGGAATGAGCAGTTCTTC. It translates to CASSQGGQGWNEQFF.

The CDR3 loop is CASSSQGTGGLGYTF. As DNA, the CDR3 is TGTGCCAGCAGCTCACAGGGGACAGGGGGCCTTGGCTACACCTTC. This sequence joins TRBV5-6 and TRBJ1-2, with TRBD1 matching over 12 bases. The junction had 7 bases not matched to a gene; V was cut back by 3 bases and J by 7 bases. Germline V gene data show CDR1 as SGHDT and CDR2 as YYEEEE. The CDR3 sequence is 15 residues long.

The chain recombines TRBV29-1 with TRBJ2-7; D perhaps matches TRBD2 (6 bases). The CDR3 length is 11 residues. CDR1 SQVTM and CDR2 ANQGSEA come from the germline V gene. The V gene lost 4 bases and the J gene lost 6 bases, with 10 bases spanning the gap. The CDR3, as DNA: TGCAGCGTTGGGTGGGGAGGCGAGCAGTACTTC. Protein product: CSVGWGGEQYF.

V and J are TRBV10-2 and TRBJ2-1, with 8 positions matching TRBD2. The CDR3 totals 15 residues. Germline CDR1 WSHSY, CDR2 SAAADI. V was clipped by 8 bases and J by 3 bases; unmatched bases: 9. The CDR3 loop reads CASGESGGDYNEQFF. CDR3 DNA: TGCGCCAGCGGGGAAAGCGGGGGAGACTACAATGAGCAGTTCTTC.

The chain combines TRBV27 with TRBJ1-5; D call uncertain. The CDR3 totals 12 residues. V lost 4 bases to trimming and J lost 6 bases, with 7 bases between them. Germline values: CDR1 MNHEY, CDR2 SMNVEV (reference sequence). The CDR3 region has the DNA TGTGCCAGCAGTTCTGGCGGTCAGCCCCAGCATTTT. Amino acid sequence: CASSSGGQPQHF.

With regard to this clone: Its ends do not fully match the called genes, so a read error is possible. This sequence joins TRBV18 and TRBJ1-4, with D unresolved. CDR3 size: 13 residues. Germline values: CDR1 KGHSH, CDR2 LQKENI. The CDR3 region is CASSPGIEGGRVF. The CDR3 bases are TGTGCCAGCTCACCAGGAATAGAAGGCGGGCGGGTTTTT.

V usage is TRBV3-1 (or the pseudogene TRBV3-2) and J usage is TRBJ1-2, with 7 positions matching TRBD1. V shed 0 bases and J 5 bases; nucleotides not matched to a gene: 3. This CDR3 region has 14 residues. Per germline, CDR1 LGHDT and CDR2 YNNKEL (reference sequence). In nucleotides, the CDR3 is TGTGCCAGCAGCCAAGATCAGGGGGAGTATGGCTACACCTTC. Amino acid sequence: CASSQDQGEYGYTF.

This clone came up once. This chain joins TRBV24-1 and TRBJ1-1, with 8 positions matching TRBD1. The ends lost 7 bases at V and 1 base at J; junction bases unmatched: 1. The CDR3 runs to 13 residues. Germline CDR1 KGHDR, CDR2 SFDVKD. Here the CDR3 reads CATRQGANTEAFF. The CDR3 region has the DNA TGTGCCACCAGGCAGGGGGCGAACACTGAAGCTTTCTTT.

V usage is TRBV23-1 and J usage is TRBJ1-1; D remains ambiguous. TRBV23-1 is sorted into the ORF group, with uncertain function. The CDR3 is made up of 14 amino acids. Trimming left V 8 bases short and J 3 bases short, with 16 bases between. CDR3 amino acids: CASPHPTSDTEAFF. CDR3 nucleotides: TGCGCCAGCCCCCACCCAACTAGTGACACTGAAGCTTTCTTT.

The CDR3 DNA sequence: TGTGCCAGCAGTTCCCCGGGCTCCTACGAGCAGTACTTC. Amino acids: CASSSPGSYEQYF. The chain links TRBV6-5 to TRBJ2-7; D gene uncertain. The CDR3 length is 13 residues. The germline CDR1 and CDR2 sequences are MNHEY and SVGAGI. Trimming shortened V by 4 bases and J by 0 bases, and 7 bases separated the two germline ends.

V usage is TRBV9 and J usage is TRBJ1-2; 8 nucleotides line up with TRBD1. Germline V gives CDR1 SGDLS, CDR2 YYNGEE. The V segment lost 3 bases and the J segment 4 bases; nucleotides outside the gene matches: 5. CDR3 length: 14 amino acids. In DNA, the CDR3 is TGTGCCAGCAGCGCCGGGACAGGCGTCTATGGCTACACCTTC. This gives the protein CASSAGTGVYGYTF.

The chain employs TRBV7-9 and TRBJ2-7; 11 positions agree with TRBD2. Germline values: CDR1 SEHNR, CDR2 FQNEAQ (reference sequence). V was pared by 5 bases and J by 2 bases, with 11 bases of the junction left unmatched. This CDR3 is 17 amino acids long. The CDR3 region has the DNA TGTGCCAGCAGCCCAACGGGTAGCGGGAGGGGGACCTACGAGCAGTACTTC. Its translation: CASSPTGSGRGTYEQYF.

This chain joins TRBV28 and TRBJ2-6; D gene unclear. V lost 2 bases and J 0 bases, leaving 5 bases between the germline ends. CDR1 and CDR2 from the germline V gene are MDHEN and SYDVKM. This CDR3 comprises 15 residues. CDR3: CASSLATSGANVLTF. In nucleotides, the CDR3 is TGTGCCAGCAGTTTAGCTACCTCTGGGGCCAACGTCCTGACTTTC.

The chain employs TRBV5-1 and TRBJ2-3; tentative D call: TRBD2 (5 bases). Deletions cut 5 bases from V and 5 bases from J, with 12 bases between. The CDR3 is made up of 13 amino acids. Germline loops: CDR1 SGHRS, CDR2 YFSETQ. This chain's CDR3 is CASRYGSLDTQYF. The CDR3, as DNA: TGCGCCAGCAGGTATGGGAGCCTAGATACGCAGTATTTT.

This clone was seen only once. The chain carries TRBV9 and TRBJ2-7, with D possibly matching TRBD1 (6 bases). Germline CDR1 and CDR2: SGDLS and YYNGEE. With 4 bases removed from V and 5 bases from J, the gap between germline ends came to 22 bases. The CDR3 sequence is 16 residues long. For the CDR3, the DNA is TGTGCCAGCAGCAGGTCAACCGGGACAAATTTCGACGAGCAGTACTTC. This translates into CASSRSTGTNFDEQYF.

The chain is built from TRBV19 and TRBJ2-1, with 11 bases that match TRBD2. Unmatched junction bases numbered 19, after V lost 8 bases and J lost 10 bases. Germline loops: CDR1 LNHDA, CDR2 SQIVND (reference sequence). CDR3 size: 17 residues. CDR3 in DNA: TGTGCCAGTTCGGGACTAGCGGTCCTCCCCTCTACCGGCGAGCAGTTCTTC. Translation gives CASSGLAVLPSTGEQFF.

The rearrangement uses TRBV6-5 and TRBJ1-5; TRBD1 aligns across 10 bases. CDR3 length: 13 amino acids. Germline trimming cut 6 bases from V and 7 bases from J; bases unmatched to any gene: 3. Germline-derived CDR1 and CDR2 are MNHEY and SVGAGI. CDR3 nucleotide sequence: TGTGCCAGCAGGGGGACAGGGGACCAGCCCCAGCATTTT. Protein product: CASRGTGDQPQHF.

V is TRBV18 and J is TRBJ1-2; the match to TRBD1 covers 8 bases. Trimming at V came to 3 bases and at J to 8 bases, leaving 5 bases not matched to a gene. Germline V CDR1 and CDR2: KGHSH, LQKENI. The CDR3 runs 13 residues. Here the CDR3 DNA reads TGTGCCAGCTCACCGGGACAGGTGGACGGCTACACCTTC. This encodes CASSPGQVDGYTF.

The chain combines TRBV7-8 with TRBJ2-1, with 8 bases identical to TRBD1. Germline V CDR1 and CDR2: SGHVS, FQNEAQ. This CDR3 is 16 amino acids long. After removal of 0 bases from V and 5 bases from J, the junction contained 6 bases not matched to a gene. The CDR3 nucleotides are TGTGCCAGCAGCTTAGCTGAGGACAGGGACCACAATGAGCAGTTCTTC. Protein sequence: CASSLAEDRDHNEQFF.

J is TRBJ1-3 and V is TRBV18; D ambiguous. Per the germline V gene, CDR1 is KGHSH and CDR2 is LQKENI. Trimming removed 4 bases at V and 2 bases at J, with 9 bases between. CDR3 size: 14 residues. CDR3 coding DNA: TGTGCCAGCTCACGTAAAGAGACTGGAAACACCATATATTTT. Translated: CASSRKETGNTIYF.

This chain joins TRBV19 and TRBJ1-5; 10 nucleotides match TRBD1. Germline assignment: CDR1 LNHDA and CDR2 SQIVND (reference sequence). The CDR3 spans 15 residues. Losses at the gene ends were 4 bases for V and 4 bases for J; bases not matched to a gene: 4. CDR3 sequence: CASSTAGQGNQPQHF. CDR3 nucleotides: TGTGCCAGTAGTACTGCGGGACAGGGGAATCAGCCCCAGCATTTT. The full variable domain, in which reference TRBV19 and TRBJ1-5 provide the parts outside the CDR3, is DGGITQSPKYLFRKEGQNVTLSCEQNLNHDAMYWYRQDPGQGLRLIYYSQIVNDFQKGDIAEGYSVSREKKESFPLTVTSAQKNPTAFYLCASSTAGQGNQPQHFGDGTRLSIL.

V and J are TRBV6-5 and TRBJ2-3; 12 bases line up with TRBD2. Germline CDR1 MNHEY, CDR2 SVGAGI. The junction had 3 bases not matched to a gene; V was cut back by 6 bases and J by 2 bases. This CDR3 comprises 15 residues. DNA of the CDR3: TGTGCCAGCAGACTAGCGGGGGGCTCCACAGATACGCAGTATTTT. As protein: CASRLAGGSTDTQYF.